These T cell receptor beta chains were read from a single sample in a study of cytomegalovirus exposure and HLA in healthy donors. Sequencing used immunoSEQ multiplex PCR; TCRdb keeps in-frame clones, though not all of them. The table records about 130,000 clones, 70% to 80% of them present only once. What was sequenced was PBMCs. The source of these receptors is a woman aged 55-70 years in good health and CMV-seronegative. The CDR3 runs from the conserved cysteine through the conserved F or W. D genes are given only for firm matches. Part of the rows lack a size; the others show once, few, many or a class for expanded clones.

TRBV30,TRBD2,NA,TRBJ2-1,TGTGCCTGGAGGCCTGGCGGGAGGGTCGATGAGCAGTTCTTC,CAWRPGGRVDEQFF
TRBV15,TRBD2,NA,TRBJ2-5,TGTGCCACCAGCAGGAGAAGAGCGGGAGTGCAGACCCAGTACTTC,CATSRRRAGVQTQYF
TRBV5-4,NA,NA,TRBJ2-5,TGTGCCAGCAGCAATATCATGGACAGCCAAGAGACCCAGTACTTC,CASSNIMDSQETQYF
TRBV5-1,TRBD2,NA,TRBJ2-1,TGCGCCAGCAGCTTGAGCGGGAGCTTTTACAATGAGCAGTTCTTC,CASSLSGSFYNEQFF
TRBV5-1,NA,NA,TRBJ1-3,TGCGCCAGCAGCTTGGGTGGAGCTGAAAGCACCATATATTTT,CASSLGGAESTIYF
TRBV28,NA,NA,TRBJ2-7,TGTGCCAGCAGAGGGTTCAGGGTGGGCTACGAGCAGTACTTC,CASRGFRVGYEQYF
TRBV7-9,TRBD1,NA,TRBJ2-7,TGTGCCAGCAGCTTAAACAGGGGCCTCTTCGAGCAGTACTTC,CASSLNRGLFEQYF
TRBV6-5,NA,NA,TRBJ2-3,TGTGCCAGCAGAAGACCGGGGTCCACAGATACGCAGTATTTT,CASRRPGSTDTQYF
TRBV7-3,TRBD1,NA,TRBJ1-6,TGTGCCAGCAGCTTAAACAGGGGTTCACCCCTCCACTTT,CASSLNRGSPLHF
TRBV7-9,TRBD1,NA,TRBJ1-4,TGTGCCAGCAGCAAACAGGGGATTCAGGAAAAACTGTTTTTT,CASSKQGIQEKLFF
TRBV7-2,TRBD2,NA,TRBJ2-1,TGTGCCAGCAGCTCCGGGACTAGCTCTGGTAATGAGCAGTTCTTC,CASSSGTSSGNEQFF
TRBV23-1,TRBD1,NA,TRBJ1-4,TGCGCCAGCAGTTGGGGAGTGGGACAGACTAATGAAAAACTGTTTTTT,CASSWGVGQTNEKLFF
TRBV7-3,TRBD1,NA,TRBJ2-7,TGTGCCAGCAGCGTGGACAGGGGGCAAGAGCAGTACTTC,CASSVDRGQEQYF
TRBV5-8,TRBD1,NA,TRBJ1-2,TGTGCCAGCAGCTTTCGAACAGGGGGCAAATATGGCTACACCTTC,CASSFRTGGKYGYTF
TRBV27,NA,NA,TRBJ2-5,TGTGCCAGCAGTTTCCATCTTCTAGGGACCCAGTACTTC,CASSFHLLGTQYF
TRBV27,NA,few,TRBJ2-6,TGTGCCAGCACAGCCCGGCAGGGGTTGGCTGGGGCCAACGTCCTGACTTTC,CASTARQGLAGANVLTF
TRBV29-1,TRBD1,NA,TRBJ1-2,TGCAGCGTTGAAGATATCCGACAGGGCCCTGGCTACACCTTC,CSVEDIRQGPGYTF
TRBV15,NA,NA,TRBJ1-5,TGTGCCACCAGCAGAGATCTTTCTGGGCAGGGGTTCAATCAGCCCCAGCATTTT,CATSRDLSGQGFNQPQHF
TRBV28,NA,NA,TRBJ2-6,TGTGCCAGCAGGGACTGGTCTGGGGGGGCCAACGTCCTGACTTTC,CASRDWSGGANVLTF
TRBV6-1,TRBD1,once,TRBJ2-1,TGTGCCAGCGGTGAAGCAGGGGGCCACAATGAGCAGTTCTTC,CASGEAGGHNEQFF
TRBV4-1,NA,NA,TRBJ1-1,TGCGCCAGCAGCCAAGATCCTGGGGGGGGGAGCACTGAAGCTTTCTTT,CASSQDPGGGSTEAFF
TRBV11-3,NA,NA,TRBJ1-3,TGTGCCAGCAGCACCCGTTCGGGCTCTGGAAACACCATATATTTT,CASSTRSGSGNTIYF
TRBV28,NA,few,TRBJ1-3,TGTGCCGTGGCCCGTCCCCCTGGAAACACCATATATTTT,CAVARPPGNTIYF
TRBV5-1,NA,few,TRBJ2-5,TGCGCCAGCAGCTTGGCCCGAGAGACCCAGTACTTC,CASSLARETQYF
TRBV9,NA,NA,TRBJ1-2,TGTGCCAGCAGCGTACTACAGCTACCTAACTATGGCTACACCTTC,CASSVLQLPNYGYTF
TRBV7-2,TRBD2,NA,TRBJ2-1,TGTGCCAGCAGCTACGGGACTAGCGGGTTGTATGAGCAGTTCTTC,CASSYGTSGLYEQFF
TRBV27,NA,NA,TRBJ2-7,TGTGCCAGCAGTTTATGCCACGACGGAGGGTGCGAGCAGTACTTC,CASSLCHDGGCEQYF
TRBV7-3,NA,once,TRBJ1-6,TGTGCCAGCAGCCGTCGGGCAGGGATAAATTCACCCCTCCACTTT,CASSRRAGINSPLHF
TRBV5-8,NA,NA,TRBJ2-7,TGTGCCAGCAGCTTGGTGAGGGAAAGGGCCTACGAGCAGTACTTC,CASSLVRERAYEQYF
TRBV19,TRBD2,NA,TRBJ2-1,TGTGCCAGTAGCGGCAATAGCGGGAGCTCCTACAATGAGCAGTTCTTC,CASSGNSGSSYNEQFF
TRBV28,NA,NA,TRBJ2-7,TGTGCCAGCACCGGTACGGGGGATTGGCGCTACGAGCAGTACTTC,CASTGTGDWRYEQYF
TRBV6-5,NA,NA,TRBJ2-1,TGTGCCAGCAGATATAAGGGGTGGAATGAGCAGTTCTTC,CASRYKGWNEQFF
TRBV4-1,NA,NA,TRBJ1-1,TGCGCCAGCAGCCAAGATCTACGCAGGGGAGCTTTCTTT,CASSQDLRRGAFF
TRBV19,TRBD2,NA,TRBJ2-7,TGTGCCAGTAGTATGGGTAGCGGGAGCGATAGCGAGCAGTACTTC,CASSMGSGSDSEQYF
TRBV15,NA,NA,TRBJ2-3,TGTGCCACCAGCAGTAGGCGGGCCCCGCGGGATACGCAGTATTTT,CATSSRRAPRDTQYF
TRBV7-2,TRBD2,NA,TRBJ2-2,TGTGCCAGCAGCTTAGGGCCAGCGGGAGGGGGCACCGGGGAGCTGTTTTTT,CASSLGPAGGGTGELFF
TRBV19,NA,NA,TRBJ2-1,TGTGCCAGTAGTATAGCGGGAGTTGGCAATGAGCAGTTCTTC,CASSIAGVGNEQFF
TRBV9,TRBD1,NA,TRBJ1-3,TGTGCCAGCAGCTTCCACCCAGGGACAGCCGTTTCTGGAAACACCATATATTTT,CASSFHPGTAVSGNTIYF
TRBV25-1,TRBD2,NA,TRBJ2-5,TGTGCCAGCGGACTAGCCCCGTACGAGACCCAGTACTTC,CASGLAPYETQYF
TRBV18,NA,NA,TRBJ1-1,TGTGCCAGCTCACCACCGGCCGGGTCTCGCACTGAAGCTTTCTTT,CASSPPAGSRTEAFF
TRBV5-6,TRBD1,once,TRBJ1-1,TGTGCCAGCAGCTGGGGGGACAGATCAAACACTGAAGCTTTCTTT,CASSWGDRSNTEAFF
TRBV7-9,TRBD1,NA,TRBJ2-5,TGTGCCAGCAGCATAGGGACAGACCAAGAGACCCAGTACTTC,CASSIGTDQETQYF
TRBV5-1,TRBD1,NA,TRBJ1-1,TGCGCCAGCAGCTTTACGACAGGGGCTAACACTGAAGCTTTCTTT,CASSFTTGANTEAFF
TRBV13,TRBD2,NA,TRBJ2-3,TGTGCCAGCAGCTTCAGCGGGAGGAGTAGCACAGATACGCAGTATTTT,CASSFSGRSSTDTQYF
TRBV6-1,TRBD1,once,TRBJ2-7,TGTGCCAGCAGTCCAGGGGGTGGGACCTCCTACGAGCAGTACTTC,CASSPGGGTSYEQYF
TRBV11-2,TRBD1,NA,TRBJ1-6,TGTGCCAGCAACGAGGGACAGGGGGATTCACCCCTCCACTTT,CASNEGQGDSPLHF
TRBV7-9,NA,NA,TRBJ1-1,TGTGCCAGCAGCTTAGGGGCTATGAACACTGAAGCTTTCTTT,CASSLGAMNTEAFF
TRBV6-1,NA,NA,TRBJ1-6,TGTGCCAGCGGACCACGGGGGGCGGCTAATTCACCCCTCCACTTT,CASGPRGAANSPLHF
TRBV5-8,TRBD1,NA,TRBJ2-3,TGTGCCAGCAGCGTGGGACAGCAGCTAGCAGATACGCAGTATTTT,CASSVGQQLADTQYF
TRBV2,TRBD1,once,TRBJ1-6,TGTGCCAGCAAGAGGGACAGGGGGAATTCACCCCTCCACTTT,CASKRDRGNSPLHF
TRBV30,NA,many,TRBJ1-2,TGTGCCTGGGGCAACTATGGCTACACCTTC,CAWGNYGYTF
TRBV7-8,TRBD1,NA,TRBJ1-6,TGTGCCAGCAGCTCCCGACAGGGGGCCTTCTCCTATAATTCACCCCTCCACTTT,CASSSRQGAFSYNSPLHF
TRBV7-6,NA,few,TRBJ2-1,TGTGCCAGCAGCTTCGGCGGCTACGGCATTCGGGGTGAGCAGTTCTTC,CASSFGGYGIRGEQFF
TRBV27,NA,NA,TRBJ1-2,TGTGCCACCAGTTTGCGATCGGTACCCGGGATTAACTATGGCTACACCTTC,CATSLRSVPGINYGYTF
TRBV10-3,NA,few,TRBJ1-5,TGTGCCACGTGGGGGGAGGAAGACCATGGTCAGCCCCAGCATTTT,CATWGEEDHGQPQHF
TRBV11-1,NA,NA,TRBJ2-7,TGTGCCAGCAGCTCGACAGACAGCTACGAGCAGTACTTC,CASSSTDSYEQYF
TRBV9,TRBD1,few,TRBJ2-2,TGTGCCAGCAGCGCGCCCCGGGGACAGGGGTCTCCCGGGGAGCTGTTTTTT,CASSAPRGQGSPGELFF
TRBV11-1,TRBD2,NA,TRBJ2-7,TGTGCCAGCAGCCTCGCCGGGACTAGAGGCAACGAGCAGTACTTC,CASSLAGTRGNEQYF
TRBV6-5,NA,few,TRBJ1-3,TGTGCCAGCAGCCCGCGAGTCGGAAACACCATATATTTT,CASSPRVGNTIYF
TRBV28,TRBD1,NA,TRBJ1-2,TGTGCCAGCAGTCTACAAGCCGGGACAGTCGACTTAGAATATGGCTACACCTTC,CASSLQAGTVDLEYGYTF